The 29 T cell receptor beta chains in this list originate from one sample, sequenced in a study of response to subunit inactivated influenza vaccine. TCRdb redid the calling of the RT-PCR reads with MiXCR, one entry per CDR3 protein. The sample contains 450,000 to 550,000 distinct CDR3 sequences, 25% of which appear only once. Sequenced material: CD4+ T cells sorted from PBMCs, taken around 5 days after vaccination. All receptors derive from a man aged 45 to 65 who received an inactivated influenza vaccine.

This clonotype was observed many times. The gene calls are TRBV5-5 and TRBJ2-5; D is perhaps TRBD1 (6 bases). Per germline, CDR1 SGHKS and CDR2 YYEKEE (reference sequence). The CDR3 sequence is 14 residues long. V was cut by 4 bases and J by 2 bases, with 12 bases left in between. CDR3 in DNA: TGTGCCAGCAGCCTGGGTGGACAGCAAGAGACCCAGTACTTC. Encoded protein: CASSLGGQQETQYF.

This clonotype was counted between two and nine times. CDR3 nucleotides: TGTGCCAGCAGCTTAGCCCGACAGGAAAATGAGCAGTTCTTC. Translated, it gives CASSLARQENEQFF. V and J are TRBV7-2 and TRBJ2-1, with D possibly being TRBD1 (6 bases). V was trimmed by 0 bases and J by 7 bases, leaving 10 bases between them. CDR3 length equals 14 residues. The germline V gene encodes CDR1 SGHTA and CDR2 FQGNSA.

This clonotype occurred many times. The genes are TRBV5-1 and TRBJ2-7; TRBD1 agrees at 7 bases. Germline CDR1 is SGHRS and CDR2 is YFSETQ. Losses at the gene ends were 2 bases for V and 4 bases for J; bases not matched to a gene: 3. The CDR3 covers 13 residues. As DNA, the CDR3 is TGCGCCAGCAGCTTAGGGGGACAGTACGAGCAGTACTTC. This codes for CASSLGGQYEQYF.

This clonotype was seen more than once but under ten times. This chain connects TRBV6-2 or TRBV6-3 to TRBJ2-7, with TRBD2 matching 11 bases. Germline V gene data show CDR1 as MNHEY and CDR2 as SVGEGT. V was pared by 7 bases and J by 3 bases, with 5 bases of the junction left unmatched. The CDR3 is made up of 14 amino acids. CDR3 nucleotide sequence: TGTGCCAGCACAACTAGCGGGAGAGGCTACGAGCAGTACTTC. This translates into CASTTSGRGYEQYF.

V gene TRBV12-3 or TRBV12-4 combines with J gene TRBJ2-7; D is ambiguous. Trimming cost V 4 bases and J 3 bases, with 7 bases left between them. The CDR3 has 12 residues. The CDR3 nucleotides read TGTGCCAGCAGTTCTACGAACTACGAGCAGTACTTC. Its protein is CASSSTNYEQYF.

Only a few counts were recorded for this clonotype. The chain recombines TRBV29-1 with TRBJ2-1, with TRBD1 identical over 7 bases. The CDR3 totals 12 residues. Germline V gives CDR1 SQVTM, CDR2 ANQGSEA. J gave up 0 bases and V 7 bases, and 0 bases lay outside the gene matches. The CDR3 is CSGDSSYNEQFF. The CDR3 coding sequence is TGCAGCGGGGACAGCTCCTACAATGAGCAGTTCTTC.

CDR3 nucleotide sequence: TGTGCCAGCAGTGGGCTGACAGCGAACACCGGGGAGCTGTTTTTT. Translated, it gives CASSGLTANTGELFF. The chain joins TRBV7-9 to TRBJ2-2, with D tentatively TRBD1 (5 bases). There are 15 residues in the CDR3. V was shortened by 6 bases and J by 0 bases, with 11 bases between the two germline ends. Germline CDR1 and CDR2: SEHNR and FQNEAQ (reference sequence).

This clonotype was found a few times. The rearrangement uses TRBV12-3 or TRBV12-4 and TRBJ2-7; TRBD2 matches 8 bases. The CDR3 extends over 14 amino acids. Losses at the gene ends were 6 bases for V and 2 bases for J; bases not matched to a gene: 6. CDR3 residues: CASSYGLAPYEQYF. The CDR3 DNA follows: TGTGCCAGCAGCTACGGACTAGCCCCCTACGAGCAGTACTTC.

The chain couples TRBV6-2 or TRBV6-3 to TRBJ2-4; D ambiguous. The germline V and J ends were trimmed by 6 bases and 1 base, with 13 bases remaining between them. The CDR3 has 15 amino acids. Germline V lookup: CDR1 MNHEY, CDR2 SVGEGT. This CDR3 reads CASSQYFVAKNIQYF. The CDR3 bases are TGTGCCAGCAGCCAATACTTTGTGGCCAAAAACATTCAGTACTTC.

This clonotype was seen a handful of times. The rearrangement links TRBV29-1 to TRBJ2-5; D gene unclear. Germline CDR1 reads SQVTM; CDR2 reads ANQGSEA. Trimming took 2 bases from V and 5 from J, leaving 12 bases between them. The CDR3 has 13 residues. Here the CDR3 DNA reads TGCAGCGTTGAATTCTCCTCGACCGAGACCCAGTACTTC. This translates into CSVEFSSTETQYF.

The rearrangement joins TRBV9 to TRBJ2-5, with TRBD2 matching over 10 bases. J gave up 5 bases and V 4 bases, and 11 bases lay outside the gene matches. CDR1 SGDLS and CDR2 YYNGEE come from the germline V gene. The CDR3 runs to 16 residues. CDR3 coding DNA: TGTGCCAGCAGCCCTGGGGCTAGCGGGAGTGGTGAGACCCAGTACTTC. Its protein product is CASSPGASGSGETQYF. Full variable domain (rest looked up from reference TRBV9 and TRBJ2-5): DSGVTQTPKHLITATGQRVTLRCSPRSGDLSVYWYQQSLDQGLQFLIQYYNGEERAKGNILERFSAQQFPDLHSELNLSSLELGDSALYFCASSPGASGSGETQYFGPGTRLLVL.

This clonotype was detected once. The chain recombines TRBV15 with TRBJ2-2; possibly TRBD2 for D (5 bases). V was clipped by 0 bases and J by 8 bases, with 10 bases between them. Germline V gene sequence: CDR1 LNHNV, CDR2 YYDKDF (reference sequence). This CDR3 has 14 amino acids. The CDR3 DNA is TGTGCCACCAGCAGAGATGGGGTAGCGGGGGAGCTGTTTTTT. Encoded protein: CATSRDGVAGELFF.

This clonotype was observed once. V gene TRBV12-3 or TRBV12-4 combines with J gene TRBJ1-1; TRBD1 might be the D (5 bases). The V end lost 7 bases, the J end lost 3 bases, and 12 bases lay between the germline ends. CDR3 length: 13 amino acids. CDR3 in DNA: TGTGCCAGCAATAGGGGCTCGGACACTGAAGCTTTCTTT. Amino acids: CASNRGSDTEAFF.

In this sample, this clonotype turned up once. CDR3: CASSVALSGAGTGELFF. DNA for the CDR3: TGTGCCAGCAGCGTAGCTTTGTCGGGGGCGGGCACCGGGGAGCTGTTTTTT. The chain uses TRBV9 and TRBJ2-2; D is possibly TRBD1 or TRBD2 (6 bases each). Trimming removed 0 bases at V and 4 bases at J, with 16 bases between. The CDR3 runs to 17 residues. CDR1 SGDLS and CDR2 YYNGEE come from the germline V gene.

This clonotype occurred many times. The genes are TRBV29-1 and TRBJ2-5; D remains ambiguous. Trimming cost V 1 base and J 4 bases, with 10 bases left between them. The CDR3 consists of 13 residues. Germline CDR1 is SQVTM and CDR2 is ANQGSEA. CDR3 coding DNA: TGCAGCGTTGAAGTGAACTGGGCAGAGACCCAGTACTTC. Translated, it gives CSVEVNWAETQYF.

This chain uses TRBV29-1 with TRBJ2-7; D might be TRBD1 (5 bases). The CDR3 spans 14 residues. V lost 5 bases and J 1 base, leaving 15 bases between the germline ends. Germline loops: CDR1 SQVTM, CDR2 ANQGSEA. CDR3 sequence (DNA): TGCAGCGTTAGAGACAGTAGTCGATCCTACGAGCAGTACTTC. Translating it yields CSVRDSSRSYEQYF.

This chain joins TRBV11-2 and TRBJ2-1, with TRBD2 identical over 13 bases. V was pared by 3 bases and J by 8 bases, with 13 bases of the junction left unmatched. Looked up from germline, CDR1 is SGHAT and CDR2 is FQNNGV. The CDR3 consists of 18 residues. This chain's CDR3 is CASSFLTSGRASVHEQFF. In DNA form, the CDR3 reads TGTGCCAGCAGCTTCCTCACTAGCGGGAGGGCCTCCGTCCATGAGCAGTTCTTC.

This clonotype was found a few times. V gene TRBV28 combines with J gene TRBJ2-5, with D maybe TRBD1 (8 bases). CDR1 is MDHEN and CDR2 is SYDVKM in the germline V gene. The CDR3 extends over 15 amino acids. Trimming stripped 7 bases from V and 3 bases from J, with 18 bases between. CDR3 protein: CASNVYRGGKETQYF. As DNA, the CDR3 is TGTGCCAGCAATGTGTACAGGGGGGGGAAAGAGACCCAGTACTTC.

In DNA, the CDR3 is TGTGCCAGCAGCCAAGTGTCAGGACTAGCGGGGTTGGTGAGGGAGCAGTTCTTC. Encoded protein: CASSQVSGLAGLVREQFF. This chain joins TRBV3-1 and TRBJ2-1, with TRBD2 matching over 12 bases. With V trimmed by 1 base and J by 10 bases, 14 bases remained unmatched. Germline CDR1 is LGHDT and CDR2 is YNNKEL (reference sequence). CDR3 length: 18 amino acids.

This clonotype was seen only once. The chain is built from TRBV4-3 and TRBJ2-3; 7 positions match TRBD1. The V gene's germline CDR1 is LGHNA and CDR2 YSLEER. This CDR3 has 14 amino acids. The V gene end was trimmed by 0 bases and the J gene end by 6 bases; junction bases not matched to a gene: 3. The CDR3 nucleotides read TGCGCCAGCAGCCAAGACCTACAGGGGGATACGCAGTATTTT. The encoded protein is CASSQDLQGDTQYF.

In its sample, this clonotype was seen a few times. The chain combines TRBV7-9 with TRBJ2-6; D gene uncertain. The CDR3 sequence is 17 residues long. Germline CDR1 reads SEHNR; CDR2 reads FQNEAQ (reference sequence). Trimming stripped 8 bases from V and 1 base from J, with 18 bases between. DNA for the CDR3: TGTGCCAGCCCCTCTCCAGATAAACGATCTGGGGCCAACGTCCTGACTTTC. This translates into CASPSPDKRSGANVLTF.

This rearrangement joins TRBV10-2 to TRBJ2-1; D may be TRBD1 (6 bases). The V end lost 6 bases, the J end lost 0 bases, and 9 bases lay between the germline ends. Germline assignment: CDR1 WSHSY and CDR2 SAAADI. The CDR3 extends over 14 amino acids. CDR3 loop: CASRVGGSYNEQFF. DNA of the CDR3: TGCGCCAGCAGAGTAGGGGGCTCCTACAATGAGCAGTTCTTC.

The V gene is TRBV6-2 or TRBV6-3, the J gene TRBJ2-6, with D perhaps matching TRBD1 or TRBD2 (5 bases each). Germline values: CDR1 MNHEY, CDR2 SVGEGT. CDR3 length: 16 residues. V gave up 2 bases and J gave up 2 bases, with 10 bases separating them. The CDR3 nucleotides are TGTGCCAGCAGTTACAGGGACGTTCCTGGGGCCAACGTCCTGACTTTC. Protein: CASSYRDVPGANVLTF.

Comments on this clonotype: A much larger clone lies one base from this, so it may be a read error. The CDR3 bases are TGCAGCGTTGAATTCGGACATTTGGGAGAGACCCAGTACTTC. Its translation is CSVEFGHLGETQYF. The chain combines TRBV29-1 with TRBJ2-5, with TRBD1 as a possible D gene (5 bases). Between the trimmed V and J ends, which lost 2 bases and 4 bases, there was a span of 14 bases. There are 14 residues in the CDR3. CDR1 is SQVTM and CDR2 is ANQGSEA in the germline V gene.

This clonotype was seen more than once but under ten times. The rearrangement uses TRBV20-1 and TRBJ2-3; possible D gene TRBD1, 6 bases. This CDR3 region has 14 residues. V was trimmed by 4 bases and J by 1 base, leaving 12 bases between them. Germline V gene sequence: CDR1 DFQATT, CDR2 SNEGSKA (reference sequence). The CDR3 DNA reads as TGCAGTGCTACCCGCGGACAGCGCACAGATACGCAGTATTTT. This gives the protein CSATRGQRTDTQYF.

A few counts support this clonotype. This rearrangement joins TRBV6-5 to TRBJ2-7; D perhaps matches TRBD2 (6 bases). Germline V CDR1 and CDR2: MNHEY, SVGAGI. The CDR3 is 16 amino acids. Trimming left V 0 bases short and J 0 bases short, with 12 bases between. The CDR3 DNA is TGTGCCAGCAGTTACTCACCGGAGGGGAGCTCCTACGAGCAGTACTTC. This codes for CASSYSPEGSSYEQYF.

Concerning this clonotype: At one boundary the junction diverges from the germline segment, which might be a read error. The genes are TRBV7-2 and TRBJ2-1; no firm D call. In germline, CDR1 is SGHTA, CDR2 FQGNSA. The CDR3 extends over 12 amino acids. The CDR3 sequence: CASNLDSGEQFF. CDR3 bases: TGTGCCAGCAACTTAGACTCTGGGGAGCAGTTCTTC.

The rearrangement joins TRBV6-1 to TRBJ2-7; tentative D call: TRBD1 (6 bases). This CDR3 comprises 13 residues. V was shortened by 9 bases and J by 2 bases, with 14 bases between the two germline ends. CDR1 is MNHNS, CDR2 SASEGT, per germline. CDR3 sequence reads: CASRTWDTYEQYF. Written as DNA, the CDR3 is TGTGCCAGTCGAACTTGGGACACCTACGAGCAGTACTTC.

The table lists this clonotype with a few counts. The chain carries TRBV7-2 and TRBJ2-5, with 9 bases identical to TRBD2. This CDR3 spans 17 amino acids. J lost 4 bases, V lost 3 bases, and 12 bases had no gene match. Per germline, CDR1 SGHTA and CDR2 FQGNSA. CDR3 coding DNA: TGTGCCAGCAGCTTTAATACCGCGGGAGGGACGAGAGAGACCCAGTACTTC. It specifies CASSFNTAGGTRETQYF.